Following are 14 T cell receptor beta chains from one sample sequenced in a study of T-cell memory formation after mild COVID-19. TCRdb reprocessed the 5' RACE reads with MiXCR, giving one entry per CDR3 protein. The sample includes approximately 150,000 distinct CDR3 sequences, approximately 6% of them seen just once. Sequencing was carried out using PBMCs or a T cell subset sorted from them (not recorded which). The receptors were gathered from an adult woman who had mild COVID-19 (a few samples of this study predate the infection). Cell type and time point are not known.

The table lists this clonotype with a few counts. The chain is built from TRBV4-1 and TRBJ1-3, with TRBD1 matching over 9 bases. V gave up 3 bases and J gave up 4 bases; unmatched junction bases: 7. Germline V gene data show CDR1 as MGHRA and CDR2 as YSYEKL. This CDR3 has 16 residues. The CDR3 region has the DNA TGCGCCAGCAGCCAGGATGGACAGGGGAGGGGAAACACCATATATTTT. It codes for CASSQDGQGRGNTIYF.

The rearrangement links TRBV7-9 to TRBJ2-1; TRBD1 matches 12 bases. The length of the CDR3 is 14 residues. J was trimmed by 9 bases and V by 8 bases; bases with no gene match: 8. Germline-derived CDR1 and CDR2 are SEHNR and FQNEAQ (reference sequence). The CDR3, as DNA: TGTGCCAGCTGGATGGGACAGGGGGCAGGTGAGCAGTTCTTC. This codes for CASWMGQGAGEQFF.

This clonotype was recorded at least ten times. The chain has TRBV5-1 and TRBJ1-5; 9 nucleotides align to TRBD1. The J segment lost 6 bases and the V segment lost 1 base, leaving 2 bases of the junction unmatched. CDR1 SGHRS and CDR2 YFSETQ come from the germline V gene. CDR3 size: 14 residues. The DNA of the CDR3 is TGCGCCAGCAGCTTGACAGGGGGCCGTCAGCCCCAGCATTTT. This sequence encodes CASSLTGGRQPQHF.

This clonotype has ten or more counts. CDR3 amino acids: CSASALAGASIHEQYF. The CDR3 DNA sequence: TGCAGTGCTAGCGCCCTAGCGGGAGCTTCAATCCACGAGCAGTACTTC. The V and J genes are TRBV20-1 and TRBJ2-7; TRBD2 matches at 10 bases. This CDR3 comprises 16 residues. In germline, CDR1 is DFQATT, CDR2 SNEGSKA (reference sequence). The J segment lost 5 bases and the V segment lost 3 bases, leaving 13 bases of the junction unmatched.

There are many counts of this clonotype. The chain employs TRBV7-2 and TRBJ2-1; maybe TRBD2 (6 bases). The CDR3 is made up of 13 amino acids. Germline CDR1 SGHTA, CDR2 FQGNSA. V was clipped by 5 bases and J by 6 bases, with 11 bases between them. In DNA, the CDR3 is TGTGCCAGCAGCACGGGACTTACCAATGAGCAGTTCTTC. Translated, it gives CASSTGLTNEQFF.

This clonotype was seen repeatedly, ten times or more. The chain has TRBV3-1 and TRBJ1-1; 7 bases fit TRBD1. Losses at the gene ends were 0 bases for V and 3 bases for J; bases not matched to a gene: 7. This CDR3 comprises 16 residues. CDR1 and CDR2 from the germline V gene are LGHDT and YNNKEL (reference sequence). The CDR3 DNA is TGTGCCAGCAGCCAAGATCTAGACAGGGAGGACACTGAAGCTTTCTTT. It specifies CASSQDLDREDTEAFF.

V usage is TRBV5-6 and J usage is TRBJ2-5; D is ambiguous. This CDR3 contains 14 residues. From germline, CDR1 is SGHDT and CDR2 YYEEEE. With 1 base removed from V and 5 bases from J, the gap between germline ends came to 12 bases. CDR3: CASSLSRVSETQYF. Here the CDR3 DNA reads TGTGCCAGCAGCTTGTCTAGGGTTAGCGAGACCCAGTACTTC. The variable domain in full, completed from reference TRBV5-6 and TRBJ2-5, reads DAGVTQSPTHLIKTRGQQVTLRCSPKSGHDTVSWYQQALGQGPQFIFQYYEEEERQRGNFPDRFSGHQFPNYSSELNVNALLLGDSALYLCASSLSRVSETQYFGPGTRLLVL.

Regarding this clonotype: A read error may be the cause here, since a much bigger clone is one base away. The V call is TRBV5-1, the J call TRBJ2-7; 9 bases are a match to TRBD1. This CDR3 is 16 amino acids long. Germline trimming cut 4 bases from V and 2 bases from J; bases unmatched to any gene: 10. The germline gives CDR1 SGHRS, CDR2 YFSETQ. The CDR3 DNA reads TGCGCCAGCAGCCCGCGGGGGACAGGGAGAACCTACGAGCAGTACTTC. This gives the protein CASSPRGTGRTYEQYF. Complete variable domain (other parts from reference TRBV5-1 and TRBJ2-7): KAGVTQTPRYLIKTRGQQVTLSCSPISGHRSVSWYQQTPGQGLQFLFEYFSETQRNKGNFPGRFSGRQFSNSRSEMNVSTLELGDSALYLCASSPRGTGRTYEQYFGPGTRLTVT.

This clonotype has ten or more counts. This sequence joins TRBV12-3 or TRBV12-4 and TRBJ1-5; D gene unclear. The ends were cut back, 5 bases at V and 0 bases at J, with 11 bases in the middle. This CDR3 comprises 15 residues. The chain's CDR3 is CASSPDGYSNQPQHF. CDR3 coding DNA: TGTGCCAGCAGTCCTGACGGTTATAGCAATCAGCCCCAGCATTTT.

This clonotype was observed many times. The rearrangement links TRBV15 to TRBJ2-3; D is ambiguous. The germline V gene has CDR1 LNHNV and CDR2 YYDKDF (reference sequence). The V and J ends lost 3 bases and 8 bases respectively, with 9 bases between them. The CDR3 totals 12 residues. The CDR3 region has the DNA TGTGCCACCAGCAGGGATCAGATTACGCAGTATTTT. It yields the protein CATSRDQITQYF.

The chain uses TRBV2 and TRBJ1-5; D is undetermined. Per the germline V gene, CDR1 is SNHLY and CDR2 is FYNNEI. This CDR3 contains 14 residues. V dropped 10 bases and J dropped 0 bases, with 13 bases sitting between them. The CDR3 DNA sequence: TGTGCCACCGGGTTCAGGAATAGCAATCAGCCCCAGCATTTT. Its translation: CATGFRNSNQPQHF.

This clonotype turned up a few times. The chain carries TRBV29-1 and TRBJ2-3; no definite D call. Between the trimmed V and J ends, which lost 6 bases and 4 bases, there was a span of 17 bases. The germline CDR1 and CDR2 sequences are SQVTM and ANQGSEA. This CDR3 contains 14 residues. The CDR3 region is CSVPVGQVPDTQYF. CDR3 bases: TGCAGCGTCCCGGTCGGGCAGGTTCCAGATACGCAGTATTTT.

This clonotype was counted many times. The V and J genes are TRBV15 and TRBJ2-1; D perhaps matches TRBD2 (5 bases). V shed 2 bases and J shed 7 bases, with 15 bases lying between them. Germline CDR1 and CDR2: LNHNV and YYDKDF (reference sequence). The CDR3 totals 15 residues. CDR3 sequence: CATSRSGLRDNEQFF. The CDR3 DNA follows: TGTGCCACCAGCAGATCCGGACTTCGCGATAATGAGCAGTTCTTC.

This clonotype turned up a few times. The rearrangement links TRBV4-2 to TRBJ2-7, with TRBD2 matching over 11 bases. This CDR3 has 16 residues. Germline lookup yields CDR1 LGHNA and CDR2 YNFKEQ. V lost 0 bases to trimming and J lost 6 bases; unmatched junction nucleotides: 7. CDR3 coding DNA: TGTGCCAGCAGCCAAGAGGTAGCGGGAGGGCCAGGCGAGCAGTACTTC. It translates to CASSQEVAGGPGEQYF.